Here is one TCR beta chain with its context. The target antigen is unknown. These data originate in a study of cytomegalovirus exposure and HLA in healthy donors. Generated by immunoSEQ multiplex PCR, the TCRdb table keeps only in-frame clones and is missing some. The data contain roughly 150,000 clones, roughly nine tenths of them singletons. Broader study findings: Reports described diagnosis of cytomegalovirus status by the classifier as highly specific and sensitive. Among TCR sequences, most were rare, though some public TCRs appeared in many donors.

CDR1 KGHSH and CDR2 LQKENI come from the germline V gene. This CDR3 contains 13 residues. Trimming took 4 bases from V and 4 from J, leaving 11 bases between them. Sequencing was done on a sample of PBMCs. The receptor was isolated from a woman between 18 and 29 years old in good health and CMV-seropositive. The genes are TRBV18 and TRBJ2-7; a possible D gene is TRBD1 (6 bases). As DNA, the CDR3 is TGTGCCAGCTCACTCCGGGACAAATACGAGCAGTACTTC. Protein product: CASSLRDKYEQYF.